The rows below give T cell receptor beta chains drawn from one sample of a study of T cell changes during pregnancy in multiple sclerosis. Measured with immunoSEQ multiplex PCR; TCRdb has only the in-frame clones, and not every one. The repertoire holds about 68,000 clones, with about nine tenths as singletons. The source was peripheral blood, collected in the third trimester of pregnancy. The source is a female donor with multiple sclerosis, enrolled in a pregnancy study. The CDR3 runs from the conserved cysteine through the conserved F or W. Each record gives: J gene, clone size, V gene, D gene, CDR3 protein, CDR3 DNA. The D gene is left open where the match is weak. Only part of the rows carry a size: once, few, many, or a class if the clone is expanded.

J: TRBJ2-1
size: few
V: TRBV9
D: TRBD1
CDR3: CASRRTGAYNEQFF
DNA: TGTGCCAGCAGAAGGACAGGGGCCTACAATGAGCAGTTCTTC

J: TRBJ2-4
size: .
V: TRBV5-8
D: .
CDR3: CASSLRGSDIQYF
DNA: TGTGCCAGCAGCTTAAGGGGATCGGACATTCAGTACTTC

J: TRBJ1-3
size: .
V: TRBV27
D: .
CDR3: CASRALGGGNTIYF
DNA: TGTGCCAGCAGGGCCTTGGGGGGAGGAAACACCATATATTTT

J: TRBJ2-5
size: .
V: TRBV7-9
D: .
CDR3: CASSLGDGRRETQYF
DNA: TGTGCCAGCAGCTTAGGAGATGGGAGAAGGGAGACCCAGTACTTC

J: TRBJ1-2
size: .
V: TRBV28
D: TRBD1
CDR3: CASSFFGGTGGINGYTF
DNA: TGTGCCAGCAGTTTTTTCGGTGGGACAGGAGGTATCAACGGCTACACCTTC

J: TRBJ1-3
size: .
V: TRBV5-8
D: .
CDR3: CASSLRGRATGNTIYF
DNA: TGTGCCAGCAGCTTGAGGGGCAGGGCAACTGGAAACACCATATATTTT

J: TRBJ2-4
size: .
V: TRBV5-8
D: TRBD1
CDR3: CASSPGQDPRVQYF
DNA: TGTGCCAGCAGCCCCGGACAGGATCCAAGAGTTCAGTACTTC

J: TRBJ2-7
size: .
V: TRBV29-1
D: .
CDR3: CSVVVGRENSYEQYF
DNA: TGCAGCGTTGTCGTTGGACGGGAGAATTCCTACGAGCAGTACTTC

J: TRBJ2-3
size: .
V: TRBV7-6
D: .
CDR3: CASSLPYPGTDTQYF
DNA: TGTGCCAGCAGCTTACCATACCCCGGGACAGATACGCAGTATTTT

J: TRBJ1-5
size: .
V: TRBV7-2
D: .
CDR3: CASSLWDTNNQPQHF
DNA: TGTGCCAGCAGCTTATGGGACACAAATAATCAGCCCCAGCATTTT

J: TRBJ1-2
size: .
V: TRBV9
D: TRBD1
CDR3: CASSVADRAFALNYGYTF
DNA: TGTGCCAGCAGCGTAGCCGACAGGGCGTTCGCACTTAACTATGGCTACACCTTC